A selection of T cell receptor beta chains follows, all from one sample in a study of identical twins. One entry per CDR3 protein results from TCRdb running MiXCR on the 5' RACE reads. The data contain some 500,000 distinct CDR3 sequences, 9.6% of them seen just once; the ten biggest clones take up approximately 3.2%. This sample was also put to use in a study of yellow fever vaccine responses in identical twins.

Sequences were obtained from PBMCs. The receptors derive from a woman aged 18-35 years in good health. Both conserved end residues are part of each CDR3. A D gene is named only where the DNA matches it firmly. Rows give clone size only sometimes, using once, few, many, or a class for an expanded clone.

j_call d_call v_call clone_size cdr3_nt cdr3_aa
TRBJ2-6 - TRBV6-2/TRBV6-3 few TGTGCCAACCATTCTACTGGGGCCAACGTCCTGACTTTC CANHSTGANVLTF
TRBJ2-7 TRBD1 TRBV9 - TGTGCCAGCAGCGTAGGGGGACAGGGCCCAAGCTACGAGCAGTACTTC CASSVGGQGPSYEQYF
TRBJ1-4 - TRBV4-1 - TGCGCCAGCAGCTTACGGTATGGCGATGAAAAACTGTTTTTT CASSLRYGDEKLFF
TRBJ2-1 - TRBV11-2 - TGTGCCAGCAGCCCAAGCGGGCCCACCTACAATGAGCAGTTCTTC CASSPSGPTYNEQFF
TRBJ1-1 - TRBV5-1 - TGCGCCAGCAGCAAGACAGCCCCGGGTATGAACACTGAAGCTTTCTTT CASSKTAPGMNTEAFF
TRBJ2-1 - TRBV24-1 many TGTGCCACCAGTCAAGGCCCAACGGGGTACAATGAGCAGTTCTTC CATSQGPTGYNEQFF
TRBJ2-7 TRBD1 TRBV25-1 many TGTGCCAGCAGTCCCCAAGGACAGGGCCACGAGCAGTACTTC CASSPQGQGHEQYF
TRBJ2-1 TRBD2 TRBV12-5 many TGTGCTAGTGGTTTGGGACTAGCGAGCTACAATGAGCAGTTCTTC CASGLGLASYNEQFF
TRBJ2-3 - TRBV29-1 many TGCAGCGTTGATCATCGGGGAAGCACAGATACGCAGTATTTT CSVDHRGSTDTQYF
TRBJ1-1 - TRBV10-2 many TGCGCCAGCAGTGAGGGAGGGTGGGCTTTCTTT CASSEGGWAFF
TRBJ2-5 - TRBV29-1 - TGCAGCGTTGGTGTGGCCGGGGAGACCCAGTACTTC CSVGVAGETQYF
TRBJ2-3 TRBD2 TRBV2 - TGTGCCAGCGCCGTAGCGGGGCACCCCACAGATACGCAGTATTTT CASAVAGHPTDTQYF
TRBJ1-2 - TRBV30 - TGTGCCTGGAGTGTAGGAGGTCACATCTATGGCTACACCTTC CAWSVGGHIYGYTF
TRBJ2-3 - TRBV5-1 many TGCGCCAGCAGCTTGGGAAGAGGGGCTGGCACAGATACGCAGTATTTT CASSLGRGAGTDTQYF
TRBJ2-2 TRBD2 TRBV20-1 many TGCAGTGCCGGAAAGTATAGCGGGTCCCGCGGGGAGCTGTTTTTT CSAGKYSGSRGELFF
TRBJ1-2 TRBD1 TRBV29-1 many TGCAGCGTTGGATGGGGACAGAACTATGGCTACACCTTC CSVGWGQNYGYTF
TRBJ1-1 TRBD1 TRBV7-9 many TGTGCCAGCAGCCCGACAGGGATTCGGAACACTGAAGCTTTCTTT CASSPTGIRNTEAFF
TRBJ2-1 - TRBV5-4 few TGTGCCAGCAGCTTTCCCACTGGCGGGGCCAACAATGAGCAGTTCTTC CASSFPTGGANNEQFF
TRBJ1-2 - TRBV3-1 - TGTGCCAGCAGCCAAGGCGACAGCCTCTATGGCTACACCTTC CASSQGDSLYGYTF
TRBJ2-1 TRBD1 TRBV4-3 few TGCGCCAGCAGCCAAGATCTGGGGACAGGGGGCCGCAATGAGCAGTTCTTC CASSQDLGTGGRNEQFF
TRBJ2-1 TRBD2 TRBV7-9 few TGTGCCAGCAGCTTTCCTAGCGGGGGGTTCGATAATGAGCAGTTCTTC CASSFPSGGFDNEQFF
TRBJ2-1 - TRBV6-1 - TGTGCCAGCAGCACCCGGGAATTTAGGGTCTCCTACAATGAGCAGTTCTTC CASSTREFRVSYNEQFF
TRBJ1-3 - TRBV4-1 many TGCGCCAGCAGCCAAGGCAGGGCATCTGGAAACACCATATATTTT CASSQGRASGNTIYF
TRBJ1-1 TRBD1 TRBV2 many TGTGCCAGCAGTGTTCAGGGGGGTTCGACTGAAGCTTTCTTT CASSVQGGSTEAFF
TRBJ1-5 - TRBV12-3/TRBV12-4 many TGTGCCAGCAGTTTTACCGACGGTCATCAGCCCCAGCATTTT CASSFTDGHQPQHF
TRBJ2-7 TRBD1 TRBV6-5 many TGTGCCAGCAGTTACACAGGGGGCACCTACGAGCAGTACTTC CASSYTGGTYEQYF
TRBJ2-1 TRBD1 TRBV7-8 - TGTGCCAGCAGCGTAAGACAGGGGGCTAGAGAGCAGTTCTTC CASSVRQGAREQFF
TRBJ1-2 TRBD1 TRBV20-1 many TGCAGTGCTAGACCCCGAGGGACAGGGGGCGGCTATGGCTACACCTTC CSARPRGTGGGYGYTF
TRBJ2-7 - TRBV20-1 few TGCAGTGCTAGGTCCAGCTACATCTACGAGCAGTACTTC CSARSSYIYEQYF
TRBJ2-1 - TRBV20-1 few TGCAGTGCTTTGCTTTATAATGAGCAGTTCTTC CSALLYNEQFF
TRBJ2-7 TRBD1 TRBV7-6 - TGTGCCAGCAGCCTAAAAGGGGGCAGGAACGAGCAGTACTTC CASSLKGGRNEQYF
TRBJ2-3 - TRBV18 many TGCGCCAGCAGCCCTACTACAGATACGCAGTATTTT CASSPTTDTQYF
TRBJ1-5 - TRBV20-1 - TGCAGTGCCCACACGCGGGGTCAGCCCCAGCATTTT CSAHTRGQPQHF
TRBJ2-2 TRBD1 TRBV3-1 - TGTGCCAGCAGCCAACTTCCCCCCGGACAGGGGAGCGGGGAGCTGTTTTTT CASSQLPPGQGSGELFF
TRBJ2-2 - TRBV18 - TGTGCCAGCTCACCACCCCTAGTGGGGGACACCGGGGAGCTGTTTTTT CASSPPLVGDTGELFF
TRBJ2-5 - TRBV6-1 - TGTGCCAGCAGACACGACAGGATCCAAGAGACCCAGTACTTC CASRHDRIQETQYF
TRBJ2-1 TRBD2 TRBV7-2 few TGTGCCAGCACCCCCCCGGGGGGGTCCTACAATGAGCAGTTCTTC CASTPPGGSYNEQFF
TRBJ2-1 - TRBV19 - TGTGCCAGTAGGCCACTAGTAGCGCCTGGTGGTAATGAGCAGTTCTTC CASRPLVAPGGNEQFF
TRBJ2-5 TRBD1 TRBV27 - TGTGCCAGCAGTCGATTGGACAGGGACGAGACCCAGTACTTC CASSRLDRDETQYF
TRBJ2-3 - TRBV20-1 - TGCAGTGCTGGACCTGCCCCCACCGGACAGCGGGCAGATACGCAGTATTTT CSAGPAPTGQRADTQYF
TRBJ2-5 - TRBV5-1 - TGCGCCAGCAGCTTGGGGTTTGGGGAAGAGACCCAGTACTTC CASSLGFGEETQYF